What follows are 19 T cell receptor beta chains derived from one specimen sequenced in a study of control samples from healthy donors and cancer patients. TCRdb's table, derived via immunoSEQ multiplex PCR, lists solely in-frame clones and lacks some. The table has around 250,000 clones, approximately 80% seen once. Sequenced input: PBMCs. The source of these receptors is a woman aged 55-70 years with lung cancer.

The chain carries TRBV5-1 and TRBJ1-1, with TRBD1 matching over 7 bases. In germline, CDR1 is SGHRS, CDR2 YFSETQ. V lost 4 bases and J lost 0; bases outside the gene matches: 6. The CDR3 has 15 residues. CDR3 nucleotides: TGCGCCAGCAGCCCAACAGGGGTATTGAACACTGAAGCTTTCTTT. It encodes CASSPTGVLNTEAFF.

This chain connects TRBV9 to TRBJ1-4; TRBD1 aligns across 7 bases. The ends lost 5 bases at V and 6 bases at J; junction bases unmatched: 10. Per the germline V gene, CDR1 is SGDLS and CDR2 is YYNGEE. This CDR3 comprises 15 residues. The CDR3 region is CASRSPGTADEKLFF. The CDR3 nucleotides are TGTGCCAGCAGGTCGCCAGGGACAGCAGATGAAAAACTGTTTTTT. Together with reference TRBV9 and TRBJ1-4, the CDR3 gives the full variable domain: DSGVTQTPKHLITATGQRVTLRCSPRSGDLSVYWYQQSLDQGLQFLIQYYNGEERAKGNILERFSAQQFPDLHSELNLSSLELGDSALYFCASRSPGTADEKLFFGSGTQLSVL.

Regarding this clone: Germline is not matched at one junction end, which may reflect a read error. The chain is built from TRBV20-1 and TRBJ1-2, with D perhaps matching TRBD1 (6 bases). The CDR3 totals 11 residues. The V gene's germline CDR1 is DFQATT and CDR2 SNEGSKA (reference sequence). CDR3 protein: CSASPRQDPAF. CDR3 DNA: TGCAGTGCTAGTCCTAGACAGGACCCCGCCTTC.

This sequence joins TRBV18 and TRBJ1-5; 7 bases are shared with TRBD1. The V segment lost 3 bases and the J segment 9 bases; nucleotides outside the gene matches: 11. This CDR3 spans 15 amino acids. Per germline, CDR1 KGHSH and CDR2 LQKENI. The CDR3 here is CASSPESQGTWPQHF. DNA of the CDR3: TGTGCCAGCTCACCGGAATCACAGGGGACCTGGCCCCAGCATTTT.

The V gene is TRBV29-1, the J gene TRBJ1-4; no definite D call. The V end lost 7 bases, the J end lost 0 bases, and 9 bases lay between the germline ends. Germline CDR1 and CDR2: SQVTM and ANQGSEA. CDR3 length: 13 residues. This CDR3 is CSGLDSTNEKLFF. CDR3 DNA sequence: TGCAGCGGGTTGGATTCAACTAATGAAAAACTGTTTTTT.

The chain combines TRBV7-8 with TRBJ2-5; the D is unclear. V was pared by 0 bases and J by 5 bases, with 16 bases between. The CDR3 loop spans 16 amino acids. Germline CDR1 and CDR2: SGHVS and FQNEAQ. The CDR3 reads CASSLARGSFSETQYF. The CDR3 nucleotides read TGTGCCAGCAGCTTAGCGCGCGGCTCGTTTTCGGAGACCCAGTACTTC.

The chain is built from TRBV10-1 and TRBJ2-7; D could derive from TRBD1 or TRBD2 (5 bases each). Germline lookup yields CDR1 WNHNN and CDR2 SYGVQD (reference sequence). The CDR3 is 16 residues long. V was cut by 5 bases and J by 3 bases, with 20 bases left in between. For the CDR3, the DNA is TGCGCCAGCAGTTTGAGGGACCGGATAGTCGGCTACGAGCAGTACTTC. Amino acids: CASSLRDRIVGYEQYF.

The chain recombines TRBV5-6 with TRBJ1-2; 7 bases are a match to TRBD1. CDR1 is SGHDT and CDR2 is YYEEEE in the germline V gene. The V segment lost 3 bases and the J segment 4 bases; nucleotides outside the gene matches: 6. The CDR3 sequence is 14 residues long. The CDR3: CASSSFGTAYGYTF. The CDR3 region has the DNA TGTGCCAGCAGCTCGTTTGGGACAGCCTATGGCTACACCTTC.

This clone was observed a handful of times. The chain carries TRBV5-8 and TRBJ2-5; D is possibly TRBD2 (5 bases). Trimming pared 5 bases from V and 4 bases from J, leaving 12 bases between. CDR1 is SGHTS, CDR2 YDEGEE, per germline. The CDR3 is 13 amino acids. CDR3 bases: TGTGCCAGCAGGCCCACAGCGGCAGAGACCCAGTACTTC. Translating gives CASRPTAAETQYF.

On this clone: At the DNA level, this CDR3 is encoded by other sequences in the same sample as well. The rearrangement joins TRBV27 to TRBJ1-5, with TRBD1 matching 8 bases. Losses at the gene ends were 2 bases for V and 7 bases for J; bases not matched to a gene: 4. This CDR3 is built from 14 residues. The germline V gene encodes CDR1 MNHEY and CDR2 SMNVEV (reference sequence). The CDR3 region has the DNA TGTGCCAGCAGTTTAGGTTCAGGGGGCCAGCCCCAGCATTTT. It encodes CASSLGSGGQPQHF.

This clone was observed once. V gene TRBV6-4 combines with J gene TRBJ2-3; perhaps TRBD2 as D (5 bases). CDR1 and CDR2 (germline): MRHNA, SNTAGT. This CDR3 has 13 residues. With 6 bases removed from V and 9 bases from J, the gap between germline ends came to 16 bases. The CDR3 sequence: CASSVKSDSTQYF. CDR3 DNA: TGTGCCAGCAGCGTGAAATCGGACTCAACGCAGTATTTT.

The V gene is TRBV6-6, the J gene TRBJ1-2; D possibly corresponds to TRBD1 (6 bases). Trimming removed 5 bases at V and 1 base at J, with 17 bases between. The CDR3 is made up of 16 amino acids. Germline V CDR1 and CDR2: MNHNY, SVGAGI (reference sequence). The CDR3 loop reads CASSTLGQKINYGYTF. CDR3 DNA: TGTGCCAGCAGTACATTAGGACAGAAAATTAACTATGGCTACACCTTC.

This clone was picked up one time. This chain connects TRBV5-1 to TRBJ2-7; perhaps D is TRBD1 or TRBD2 (5 bases each). Looked up from germline, CDR1 is SGHRS and CDR2 is YFSETQ. The CDR3 covers 13 residues. V was shortened by 3 bases and J by 6 bases, with 13 bases between the two germline ends. The CDR3 region has the DNA TGCGCCAGCAGCTCCAACACGGGGACCGAGCAGTACTTC. Translation: CASSSNTGTEQYF. The full variable domain, in which reference TRBV5-1 and TRBJ2-7 provide the parts outside the CDR3, is KAGVTQTPRYLIKTRGQQVTLSCSPISGHRSVSWYQQTPGQGLQFLFEYFSETQRNKGNFPGRFSGRQFSNSRSEMNVSTLELGDSALYLCASSSNTGTEQYFGPGTRLTVT.

The V and J genes are TRBV18 and TRBJ2-4; weak D call: TRBD1 (6 bases). V was cut by 6 bases and J by 0 bases, with 9 bases left in between. Germline assignment: CDR1 KGHSH and CDR2 LQKENI. The CDR3 consists of 14 residues. CDR3 bases: TGTGCCAGCTCCCAGGGGACAGCCAAAAACATTCAGTACTTC. It encodes CASSQGTAKNIQYF. The full variable domain, its missing parts supplied by reference TRBV18 and TRBJ2-4, is NAGVMQNPRHLVRRRGQEARLRCSPMKGHSHVYWYRQLPEEGLKFMVYLQKENIIDESGMPKERFSAEFPKEGPSILRIQQVVRGDSAAYFCASSQGTAKNIQYFGAGTRLSVL.

This clone appeared once. The chain combines TRBV12-3 or TRBV12-4 with TRBJ1-5, with a weak D call TRBD1 (6 bases). Trimming pared 3 bases from V and 5 bases from J, leaving 8 bases between. The CDR3 is 13 amino acids. CDR3 bases: TGTGCCAGCAGTTTGGACAGTTATCAGCCCCAGCATTTT. Protein: CASSLDSYQPQHF.

This chain uses TRBV7-8 with TRBJ2-7; TRBD1 aligns across 10 bases. This CDR3 comprises 14 residues. V was pared by 5 bases and J by 4 bases, with 5 bases of the junction left unmatched. CDR1 SGHVS and CDR2 FQNEAQ come from the germline V gene. CDR3 residues: CASSLGGQGYEQYF. The CDR3 DNA is TGTGCCAGCAGCCTAGGGGGACAGGGGTACGAGCAGTACTTC.

The chain uses TRBV3-1 (or the pseudogene TRBV3-2) and TRBJ2-5; a possible D gene is TRBD1 (5 bases). This CDR3 region has 16 residues. The V gene lost 1 base and the J gene lost 5 bases, with 17 bases spanning the gap. Germline V CDR1 and CDR2: LGHDT, YNNKEL (reference sequence). The CDR3 loop reads CASSQALRAYSETQYF. The CDR3 DNA is TGTGCCAGCAGCCAAGCGCTCAGGGCCTATTCCGAGACCCAGTACTTC.

Turning to this clone: This specimen includes other DNA sequences encoding the same CDR3. This rearrangement joins TRBV6-6 to TRBJ1-5; 7 bases agree with TRBD1. The germline V gene encodes CDR1 MNHNY and CDR2 SVGAGI (reference sequence). V trimming: 7 bases; J trimming: 6 bases; junction bases outside the gene matches: 12. The CDR3 covers 15 residues. The CDR3 DNA reads TGTGCCAGCACTATCGCGACAGGGACCGTTCAGCCCCAGCATTTT. Residues: CASTIATGTVQPQHF.

This sequence joins TRBV5-1 and TRBJ1-1; D might be TRBD1 (6 bases). The CDR3 runs to 17 residues. CDR1 SGHRS and CDR2 YFSETQ come from the germline V gene. The germline V and J ends were trimmed by 2 bases and 1 base, with 18 bases remaining between them. The CDR3, as DNA: TGCGCCAGCAGCTTTTTGACTCCAACCAGGGGGAACACTGAAGCTTTCTTT. This sequence encodes CASSFLTPTRGNTEAFF.